This T cell receptor (beta chain) originates from a study of blood T cell repertoires in COVID-19 (dated by TCRdb to 2020 to 2021). Describing the broader study: The collaborator samples originated in the United States, Italy and Spain and spanned the acute and convalescent phases of COVID-19. Deeply sampled blood TCRbeta repertoires from subjects exposed to, actively infected with, or recovered from COVID-19 were included in the dataset. The repertoires were made available in a free public database intended to serve as a resource for research on the immune response to SARS-CoV-2. The samples were drawn from the first 160 participants of the ongoing ImmuneRACE study and from about 1,200 subjects provided by 6 global collaborators. HLA class I and class II types, where available, came from metadata supplied by the sample provider rather than from assay-based typing. The sample metadata nearly always contained a de-identified subject ID, COVID-19 status, age in years and sex. The prospective study material was composed of cDNA or gDNA derived from T cells, B-cell-depleted T cells, or PBMCs.

Broader findings and caveats from the paper: Clinical and demographic metadata were provided uncurated, with the amount varying by source and participant.

With respect to this clone: The specificity of this receptor is unknown. No much larger clonotype is one base removed from it; base qualities were not supplied.

In the prospective study, participants were roughly 18 to 89 years old, resided in 25 or so geographic areas of the United States, and were enrolled through a virtual design. Cohort assignment in the prospective study relied on participant-reported clinical history from a screening survey and a study questionnaire. ImmuneRACE Cohort 3 recovered participants were defined by two consecutive negative NP/OP PCR tests, healthcare professional clearance, or symptom resolution. Each participant in the prospective study had whole blood, serum and a nasopharyngeal or oropharyngeal swab collected by mobile phlebotomists. Participants in the prospective study had the option to provide additional blood draws and questionnaires over a roughly 2-month period. Before DNA extraction, blood samples from the prospective study were shipped at room temperature or frozen. TCRbeta CDR3 regions were amplified from genomic DNA by means of the immunoSEQ Assay, a bias-controlled multiplex PCR. On the authors' methods: The number of nucleated cells in each sample was estimated by amplification of reference gene primers within the assay. Sequence reads were collapsed and filtered to measure the absolute abundance of every unique TCRbeta CDR3 rearrangement. Productive Simpson clonality was computed per sample as the square root of Simpson's diversity index over productive rearrangements. TCRdb holds this immuneACCESS table with in-frame rearrangements only. Some clones are missing; in checked studies, unresolved V genes explain under half, and the rest has no known cause. The D gene and trimming were derived from the DNA, and the V and J assignments and clone size from that table. Here the sample has some 160,000 clones; 84% occur a single time. Roughly 8% of the sample comes from the top ten.

V trim: 6 bases; J trim: 0 bases; unmatched bases: 3. In the germline V gene, CDR1 corresponds to MDHEN and CDR2 to SYDVKM. The CDR3 starts with the cysteine, ends with the phenylalanine, and has 14 residues. Kept here is only the CDR3 DNA, which spans 42 bases and is read in frame from base 1. Sample: PBMCs or T cells enriched from blood (not recorded which). This sequence was found in a woman in her fifties or sixties who had recovered from COVID-19. The chain joins TRBV28 to TRBJ2-3, with 7 junctional bases fitting TRBD2. The CDR3 region has the sequence CASRNGGSTDTQYF. The DNA is TGTGCCAGCAGAAACGGGGGGAGCACAGATACGCAGTATTTT.